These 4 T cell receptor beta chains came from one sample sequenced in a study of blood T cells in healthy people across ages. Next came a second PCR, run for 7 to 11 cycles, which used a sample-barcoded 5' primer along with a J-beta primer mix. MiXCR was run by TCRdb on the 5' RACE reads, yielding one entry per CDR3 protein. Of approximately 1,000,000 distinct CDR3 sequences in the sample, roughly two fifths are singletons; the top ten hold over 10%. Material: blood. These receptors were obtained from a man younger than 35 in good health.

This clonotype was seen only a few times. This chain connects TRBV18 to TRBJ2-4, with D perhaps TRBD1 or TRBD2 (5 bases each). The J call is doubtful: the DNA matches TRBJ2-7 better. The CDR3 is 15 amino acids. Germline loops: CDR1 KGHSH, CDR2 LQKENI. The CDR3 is CASSPRGEPTNEQYF. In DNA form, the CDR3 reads TGTGCCAGCTCACCAAGGGGAGAACCCACGAACGAGCAGTACTTC.

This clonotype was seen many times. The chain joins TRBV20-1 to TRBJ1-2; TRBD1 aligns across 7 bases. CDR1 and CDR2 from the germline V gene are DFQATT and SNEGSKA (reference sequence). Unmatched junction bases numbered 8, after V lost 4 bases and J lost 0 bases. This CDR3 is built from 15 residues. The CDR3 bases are TGCAGTGCTACCGAGGGACAGCCGTCTAACTATGGCTACACCTTC. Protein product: CSATEGQPSNYGYTF.

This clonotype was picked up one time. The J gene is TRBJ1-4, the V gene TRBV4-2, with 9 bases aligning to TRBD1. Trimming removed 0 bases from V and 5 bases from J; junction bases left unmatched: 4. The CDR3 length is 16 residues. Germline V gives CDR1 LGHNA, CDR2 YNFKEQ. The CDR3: CASSQESGTGNEKLFF. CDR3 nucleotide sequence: TGTGCCAGCAGCCAAGAGTCCGGGACAGGGAATGAAAAACTGTTTTTT.

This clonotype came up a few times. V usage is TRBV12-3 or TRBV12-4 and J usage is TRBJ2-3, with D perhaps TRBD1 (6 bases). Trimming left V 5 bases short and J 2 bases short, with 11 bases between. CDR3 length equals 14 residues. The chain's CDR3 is CASSGQTTTDTQYF. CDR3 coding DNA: TGTGCCAGCAGTGGACAGACTACCACAGATACGCAGTATTTT.